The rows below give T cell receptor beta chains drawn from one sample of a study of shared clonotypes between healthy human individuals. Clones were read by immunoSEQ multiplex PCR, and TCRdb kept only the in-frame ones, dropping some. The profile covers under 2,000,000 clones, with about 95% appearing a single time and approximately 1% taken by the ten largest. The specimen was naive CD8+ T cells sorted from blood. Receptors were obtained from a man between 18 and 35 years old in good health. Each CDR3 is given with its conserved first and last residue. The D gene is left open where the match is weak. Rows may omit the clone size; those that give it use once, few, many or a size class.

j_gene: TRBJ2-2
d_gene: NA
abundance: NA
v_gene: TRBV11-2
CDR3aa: CASSLYWYRQNTGELFF
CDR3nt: TGTGCCAGCAGCTTATATTGGTATAGACAAAACACCGGGGAGCTGTTTTTT

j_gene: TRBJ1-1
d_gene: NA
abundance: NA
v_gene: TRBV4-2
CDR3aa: CASSADRLTEAFF
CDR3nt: TGTGCCAGCAGCGCGGACAGACTCACTGAAGCTTTCTTT

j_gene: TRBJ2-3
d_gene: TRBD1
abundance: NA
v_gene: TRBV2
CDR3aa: CASSEGQGEADTQYF
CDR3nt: TGTGCCAGCAGCGAGGGACAGGGGGAGGCAGATACGCAGTATTTT

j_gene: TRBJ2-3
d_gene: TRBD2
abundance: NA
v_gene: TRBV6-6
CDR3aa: CASSYGGDPDTQYF
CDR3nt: TGTGCCAGCAGTTACGGGGGGGATCCAGATACGCAGTATTTT

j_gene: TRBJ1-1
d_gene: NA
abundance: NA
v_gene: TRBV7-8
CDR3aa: CASSLASAGMNTEAFF
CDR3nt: TGTGCCAGCAGCTTAGCGTCGGCAGGGATGAACACTGAAGCTTTCTTT

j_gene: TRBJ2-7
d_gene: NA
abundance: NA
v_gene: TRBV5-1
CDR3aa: CASSLDLSPEGYEQYF
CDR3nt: TGCGCCAGCAGCTTGGATCTGAGCCCAGAGGGCTACGAGCAGTACTTC

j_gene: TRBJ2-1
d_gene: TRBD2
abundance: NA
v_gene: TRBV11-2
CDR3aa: CASTLIAGGNNEQFF
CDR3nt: TGTGCCAGCACCCTAATAGCGGGCGGTAACAATGAGCAGTTCTTC

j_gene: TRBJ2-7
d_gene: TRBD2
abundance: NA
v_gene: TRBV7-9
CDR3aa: CASSLTYAGGSAYEQYF
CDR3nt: TGTGCCAGCAGCTTAACGTATGCGGGAGGTTCCGCCTACGAGCAGTACTTC

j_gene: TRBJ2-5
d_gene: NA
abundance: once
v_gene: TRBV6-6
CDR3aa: CASSYIRPPETQYF
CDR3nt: TGTGCCAGCAGTTACATCCGGCCCCCAGAGACCCAGTACTTC

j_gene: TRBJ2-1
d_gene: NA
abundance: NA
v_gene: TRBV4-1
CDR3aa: CASSLKAGSSYNEQFF
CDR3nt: TGCGCCAGCAGCCTAAAGGCGGGGAGCTCCTACAATGAGCAGTTCTTC

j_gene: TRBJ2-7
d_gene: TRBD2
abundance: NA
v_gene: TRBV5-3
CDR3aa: CARSSTSLIYEQYF
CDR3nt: TGTGCCAGAAGCTCGACTAGCCTCATCTACGAGCAGTACTTC

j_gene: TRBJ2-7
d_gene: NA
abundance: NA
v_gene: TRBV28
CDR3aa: CASRYNPYSPVTYEQYF
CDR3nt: TGTGCCAGCAGATATAACCCCTATAGTCCCGTTACCTACGAGCAGTACTTC

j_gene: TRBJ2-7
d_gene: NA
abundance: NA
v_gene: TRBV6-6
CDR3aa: CASSYFGGDEQYF
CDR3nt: TGTGCCAGCAGTTACTTCGGGGGTGACGAGCAGTACTTC

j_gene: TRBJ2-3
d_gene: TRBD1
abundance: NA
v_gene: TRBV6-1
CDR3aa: CASILGTGGLDTQYF
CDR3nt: TGTGCCAGCATTCTCGGAACAGGGGGCCTAGATACGCAGTATTTT

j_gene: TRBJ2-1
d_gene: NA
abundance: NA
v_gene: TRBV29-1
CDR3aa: CSARRNEQFF
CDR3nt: TGCAGCGCCCGTCGTAATGAGCAGTTCTTC

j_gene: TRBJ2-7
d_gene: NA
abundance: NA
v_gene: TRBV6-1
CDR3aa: CASSEEAGDPYEQYF
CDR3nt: TGTGCCAGCAGTGAAGAGGCAGGGGACCCCTACGAGCAGTACTTC

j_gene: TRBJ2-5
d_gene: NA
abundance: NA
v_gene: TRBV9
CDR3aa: CASSVAGVEETQYF
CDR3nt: TGTGCCAGCAGCGTAGCAGGGGTGGAAGAGACCCAGTACTTC

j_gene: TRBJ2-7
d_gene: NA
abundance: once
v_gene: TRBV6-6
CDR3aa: CASSYLGPFSYEQYF
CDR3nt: TGTGCCAGCAGTTACCTCGGACCCTTCTCCTACGAGCAGTACTTC

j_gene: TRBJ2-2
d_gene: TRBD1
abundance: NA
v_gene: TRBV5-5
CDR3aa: CASSGQGSGELFF
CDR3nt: TGTGCCAGCAGCGGACAGGGAAGCGGGGAGCTGTTTTTT

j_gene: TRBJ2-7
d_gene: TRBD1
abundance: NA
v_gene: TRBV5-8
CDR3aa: CASSLEVIGGADEQYF
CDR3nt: TGTGCCAGCAGCTTGGAAGTAATAGGGGGCGCGGACGAGCAGTACTTC

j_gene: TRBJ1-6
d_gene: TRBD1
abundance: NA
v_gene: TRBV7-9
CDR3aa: CASGTGVNSPLHF
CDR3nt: TGTGCCAGTGGGACAGGGGTAAATTCACCCCTCCACTTT

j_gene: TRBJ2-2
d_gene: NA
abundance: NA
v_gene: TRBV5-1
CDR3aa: CASMQAEANTGELFF
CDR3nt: TGCGCCAGCATGCAGGCGGAAGCGAACACCGGGGAGCTGTTTTTT

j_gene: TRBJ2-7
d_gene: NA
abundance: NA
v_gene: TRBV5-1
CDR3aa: CASSLNGNPTEQYF
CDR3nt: TGCGCCAGCAGCTTGAATGGTAATCCGACGGAGCAGTACTTC

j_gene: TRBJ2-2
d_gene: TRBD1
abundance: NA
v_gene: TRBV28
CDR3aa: CASSQQGYTGELFF
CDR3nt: TGTGCCAGCAGTCAACAGGGGTACACCGGGGAGCTGTTTTTT

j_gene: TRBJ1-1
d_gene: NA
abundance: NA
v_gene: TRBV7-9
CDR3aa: CASSPQMDEGPLFPF
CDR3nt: TGTGCCAGCAGCCCCCAGATGGACGAGGGACCTTTATTCCCCTTT

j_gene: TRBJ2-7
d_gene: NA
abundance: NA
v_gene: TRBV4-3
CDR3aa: CASSQLQYYEQYF
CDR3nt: TGCGCCAGCAGCCAATTGCAGTATTACGAGCAGTACTTC

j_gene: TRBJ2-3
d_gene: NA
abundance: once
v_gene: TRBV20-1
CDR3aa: CSGDYDTQYF
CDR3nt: TGCAGTGGTGATTATGATACGCAGTATTTT

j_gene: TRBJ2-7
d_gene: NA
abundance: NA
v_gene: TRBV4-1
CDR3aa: CASSQVSRDYEQYF
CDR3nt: TGCGCCAGCAGCCAAGTGTCTCGGGACTACGAGCAGTACTTC

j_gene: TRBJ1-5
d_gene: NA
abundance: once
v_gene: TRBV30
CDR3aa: CAWSGYGDSNQPQHF
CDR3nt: TGTGCCTGGAGCGGGTACGGGGATAGCAATCAGCCCCAGCATTTT

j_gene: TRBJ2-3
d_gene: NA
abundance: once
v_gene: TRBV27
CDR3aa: CASSLQLVRSTDTQYF
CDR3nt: TGTGCCAGCAGTCTCCAACTAGTCCGGAGCACAGATACGCAGTATTTT

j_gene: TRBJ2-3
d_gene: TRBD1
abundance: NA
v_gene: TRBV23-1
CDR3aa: CASSQSGGTGGADTQYF
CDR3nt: TGCGCCAGCAGTCAATCTGGCGGGACAGGGGGCGCGGATACGCAGTATTTT

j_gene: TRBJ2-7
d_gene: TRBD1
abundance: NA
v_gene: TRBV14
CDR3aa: CASSPQGVGYEQYF
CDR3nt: TGTGCCAGCAGCCCGCAGGGGGTTGGTTACGAGCAGTACTTC

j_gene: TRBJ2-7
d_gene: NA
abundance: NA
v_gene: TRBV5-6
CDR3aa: CASSLGENAYEQYF
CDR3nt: TGTGCCAGCAGCTTGGGGGAGAACGCCTACGAGCAGTACTTC

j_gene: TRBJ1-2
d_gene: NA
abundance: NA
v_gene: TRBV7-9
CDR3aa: CASSLVGVNYGYTF
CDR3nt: TGTGCCAGCAGCTTAGTAGGCGTCAACTATGGCTACACCTTC

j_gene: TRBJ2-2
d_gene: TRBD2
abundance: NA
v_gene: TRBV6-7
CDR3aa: CASSYSTSGRHTGELFF
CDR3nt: TGTGCCAGCAGTTACTCTACTAGCGGGAGGCACACCGGGGAGCTGTTTTTT

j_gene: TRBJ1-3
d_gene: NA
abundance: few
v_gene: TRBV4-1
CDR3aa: CASRGSGNTIYF
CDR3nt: TGCGCCAGCAGGGGATCTGGAAACACCATATATTTT

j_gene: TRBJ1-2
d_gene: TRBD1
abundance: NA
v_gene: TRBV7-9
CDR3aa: CASSSTIPGQGDYGYTF
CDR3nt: TGTGCCAGCAGCTCAACAATCCCGGGACAGGGGGATTATGGCTACACCTTC

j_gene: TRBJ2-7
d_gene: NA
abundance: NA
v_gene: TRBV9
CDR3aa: CASSADGYEQYF
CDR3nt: TGTGCCAGCAGCGCTGACGGCTACGAGCAGTACTTC

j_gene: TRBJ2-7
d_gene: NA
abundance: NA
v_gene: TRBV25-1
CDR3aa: CASSDWGEAYEQYF
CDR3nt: TGTGCCAGCAGTGATTGGGGGGAGGCCTACGAGCAGTACTTC

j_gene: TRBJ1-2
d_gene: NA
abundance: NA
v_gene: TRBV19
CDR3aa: CASSIASYGYTF
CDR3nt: TGTGCCAGTAGTATAGCCAGCTATGGCTACACCTTC

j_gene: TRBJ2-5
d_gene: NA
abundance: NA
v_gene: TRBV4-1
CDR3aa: CASSQLAGPETQYF
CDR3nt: TGCGCCAGCAGCCAACTAGCCGGACCGGAGACCCAGTACTTC

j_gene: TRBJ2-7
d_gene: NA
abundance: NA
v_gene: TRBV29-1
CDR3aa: CSVVTASLGQYF
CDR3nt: TGCAGCGTTGTGACAGCCAGCTTAGGGCAGTACTTC

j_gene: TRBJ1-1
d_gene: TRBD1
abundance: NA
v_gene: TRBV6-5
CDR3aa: CASSLQGAVTEAFF
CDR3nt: TGTGCCAGCAGCTTACAGGGGGCCGTCACTGAAGCTTTCTTT

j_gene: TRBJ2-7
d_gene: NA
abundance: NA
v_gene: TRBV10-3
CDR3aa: CAISLIQEYEQYF
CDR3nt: TGTGCCATCAGTCTCATACAGGAATACGAGCAGTACTTC

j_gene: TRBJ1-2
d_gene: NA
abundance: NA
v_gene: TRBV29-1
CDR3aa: CSVEGAVYGYTF
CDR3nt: TGCAGCGTTGAGGGGGCGGTCTATGGCTACACCTTC

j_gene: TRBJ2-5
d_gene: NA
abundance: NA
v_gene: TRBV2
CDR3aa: CASSEHGARETQYF
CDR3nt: TGTGCCAGCAGTGAACATGGGGCGAGGGAGACCCAGTACTTC

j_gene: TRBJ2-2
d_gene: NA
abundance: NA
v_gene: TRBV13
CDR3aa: CASSLPGPLQDGELFF
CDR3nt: TGTGCCAGCAGCTTACCCGGACCGCTCCAAGACGGGGAGCTGTTTTTT

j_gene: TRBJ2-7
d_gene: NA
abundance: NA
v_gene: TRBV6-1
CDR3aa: CASSAGLTYEQYF
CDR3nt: TGTGCCAGCAGTGCAGGGCTGACCTACGAGCAGTACTTC

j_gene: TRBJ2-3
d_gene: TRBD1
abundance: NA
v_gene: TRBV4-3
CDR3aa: CASSQNRGQGTDTQYF
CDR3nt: TGCGCCAGCAGCCAAAACAGGGGGCAAGGAACAGATACGCAGTATTTT

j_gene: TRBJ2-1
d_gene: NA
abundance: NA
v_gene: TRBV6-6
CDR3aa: CASSYFRDNPNEQFF
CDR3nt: TGTGCCAGCAGTTACTTCCGGGACAACCCCAATGAGCAGTTCTTC

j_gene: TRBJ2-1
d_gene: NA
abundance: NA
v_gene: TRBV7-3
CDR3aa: CASSFDLYNEQFF
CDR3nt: TGTGCCAGCAGCTTCGATCTCTACAATGAGCAGTTCTTC